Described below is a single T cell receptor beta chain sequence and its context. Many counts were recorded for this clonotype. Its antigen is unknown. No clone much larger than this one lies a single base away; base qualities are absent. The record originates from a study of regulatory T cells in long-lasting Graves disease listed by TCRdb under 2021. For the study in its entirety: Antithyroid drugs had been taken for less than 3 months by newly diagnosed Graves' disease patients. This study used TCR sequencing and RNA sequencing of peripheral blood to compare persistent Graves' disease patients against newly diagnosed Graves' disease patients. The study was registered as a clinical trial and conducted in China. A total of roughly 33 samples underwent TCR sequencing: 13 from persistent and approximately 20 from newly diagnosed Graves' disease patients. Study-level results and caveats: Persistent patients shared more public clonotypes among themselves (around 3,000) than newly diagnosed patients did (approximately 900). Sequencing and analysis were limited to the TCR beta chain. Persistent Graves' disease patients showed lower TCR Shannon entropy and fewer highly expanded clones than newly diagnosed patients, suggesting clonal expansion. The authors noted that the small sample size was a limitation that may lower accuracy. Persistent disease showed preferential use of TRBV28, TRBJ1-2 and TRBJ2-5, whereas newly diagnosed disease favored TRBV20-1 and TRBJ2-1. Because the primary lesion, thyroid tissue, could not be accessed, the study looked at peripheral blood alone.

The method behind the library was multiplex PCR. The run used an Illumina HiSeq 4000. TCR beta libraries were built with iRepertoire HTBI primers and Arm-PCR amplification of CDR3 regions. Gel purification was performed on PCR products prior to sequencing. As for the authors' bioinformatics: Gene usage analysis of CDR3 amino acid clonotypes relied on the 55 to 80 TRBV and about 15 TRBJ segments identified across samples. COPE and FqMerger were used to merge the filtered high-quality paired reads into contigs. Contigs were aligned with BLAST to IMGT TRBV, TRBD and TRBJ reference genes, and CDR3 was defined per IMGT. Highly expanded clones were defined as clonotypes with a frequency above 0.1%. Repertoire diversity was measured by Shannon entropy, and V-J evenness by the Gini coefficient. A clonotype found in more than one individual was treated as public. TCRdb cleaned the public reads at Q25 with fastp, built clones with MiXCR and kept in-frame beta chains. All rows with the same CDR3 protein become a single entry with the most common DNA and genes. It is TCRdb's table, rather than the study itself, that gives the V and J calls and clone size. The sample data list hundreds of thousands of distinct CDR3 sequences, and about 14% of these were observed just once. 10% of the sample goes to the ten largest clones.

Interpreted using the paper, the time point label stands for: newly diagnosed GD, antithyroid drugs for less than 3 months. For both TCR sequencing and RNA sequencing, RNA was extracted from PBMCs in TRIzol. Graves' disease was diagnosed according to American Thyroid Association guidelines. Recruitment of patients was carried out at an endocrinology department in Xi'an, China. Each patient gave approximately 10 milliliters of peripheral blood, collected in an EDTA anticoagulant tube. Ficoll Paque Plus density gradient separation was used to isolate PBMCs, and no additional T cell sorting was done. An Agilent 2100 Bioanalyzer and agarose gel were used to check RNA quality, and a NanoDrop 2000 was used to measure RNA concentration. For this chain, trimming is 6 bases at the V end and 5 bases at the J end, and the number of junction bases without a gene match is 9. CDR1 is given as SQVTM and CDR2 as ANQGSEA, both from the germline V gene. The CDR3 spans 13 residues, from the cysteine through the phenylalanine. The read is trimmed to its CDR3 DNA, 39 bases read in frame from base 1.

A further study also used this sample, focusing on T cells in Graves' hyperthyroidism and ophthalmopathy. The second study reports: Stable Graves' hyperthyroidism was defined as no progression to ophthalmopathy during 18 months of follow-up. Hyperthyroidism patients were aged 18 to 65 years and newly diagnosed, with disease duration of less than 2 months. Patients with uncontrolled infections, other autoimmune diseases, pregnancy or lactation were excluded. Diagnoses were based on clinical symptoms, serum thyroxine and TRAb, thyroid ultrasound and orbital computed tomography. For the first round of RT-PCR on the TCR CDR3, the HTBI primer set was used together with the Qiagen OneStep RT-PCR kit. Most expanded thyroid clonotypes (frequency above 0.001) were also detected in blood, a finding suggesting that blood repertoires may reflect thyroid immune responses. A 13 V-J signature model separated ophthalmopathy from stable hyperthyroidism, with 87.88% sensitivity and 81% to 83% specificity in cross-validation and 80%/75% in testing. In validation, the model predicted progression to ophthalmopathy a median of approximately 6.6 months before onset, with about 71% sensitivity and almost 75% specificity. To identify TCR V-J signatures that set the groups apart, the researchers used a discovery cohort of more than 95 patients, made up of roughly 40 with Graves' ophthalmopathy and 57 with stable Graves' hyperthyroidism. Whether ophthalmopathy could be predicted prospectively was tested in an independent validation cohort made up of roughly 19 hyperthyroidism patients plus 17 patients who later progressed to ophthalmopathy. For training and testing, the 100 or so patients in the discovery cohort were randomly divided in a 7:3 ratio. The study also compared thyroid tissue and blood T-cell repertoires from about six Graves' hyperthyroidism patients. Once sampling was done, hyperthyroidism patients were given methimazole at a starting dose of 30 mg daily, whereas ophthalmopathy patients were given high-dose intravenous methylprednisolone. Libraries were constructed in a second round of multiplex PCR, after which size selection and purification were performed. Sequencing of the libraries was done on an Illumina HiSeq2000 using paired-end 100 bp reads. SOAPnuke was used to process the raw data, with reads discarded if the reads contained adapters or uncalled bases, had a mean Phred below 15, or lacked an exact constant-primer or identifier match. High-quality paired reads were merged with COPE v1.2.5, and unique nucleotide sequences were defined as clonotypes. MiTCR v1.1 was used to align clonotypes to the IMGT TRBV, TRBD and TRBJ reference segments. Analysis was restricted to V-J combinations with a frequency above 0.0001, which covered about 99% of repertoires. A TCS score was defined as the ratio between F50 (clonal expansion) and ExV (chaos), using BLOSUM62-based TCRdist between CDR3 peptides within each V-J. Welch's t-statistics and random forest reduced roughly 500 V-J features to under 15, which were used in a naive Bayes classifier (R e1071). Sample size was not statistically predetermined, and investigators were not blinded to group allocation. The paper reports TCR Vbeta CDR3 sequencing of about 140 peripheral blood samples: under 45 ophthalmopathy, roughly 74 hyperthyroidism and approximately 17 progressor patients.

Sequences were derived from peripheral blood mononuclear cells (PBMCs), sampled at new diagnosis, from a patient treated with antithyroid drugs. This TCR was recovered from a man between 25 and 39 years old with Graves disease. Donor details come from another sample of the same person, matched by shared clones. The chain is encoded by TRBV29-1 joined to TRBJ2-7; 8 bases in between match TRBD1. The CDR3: CSVGTGHRNEQYF. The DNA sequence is TGCAGCGTAGGGACAGGACATAGAAACGAGCAGTACTTC.